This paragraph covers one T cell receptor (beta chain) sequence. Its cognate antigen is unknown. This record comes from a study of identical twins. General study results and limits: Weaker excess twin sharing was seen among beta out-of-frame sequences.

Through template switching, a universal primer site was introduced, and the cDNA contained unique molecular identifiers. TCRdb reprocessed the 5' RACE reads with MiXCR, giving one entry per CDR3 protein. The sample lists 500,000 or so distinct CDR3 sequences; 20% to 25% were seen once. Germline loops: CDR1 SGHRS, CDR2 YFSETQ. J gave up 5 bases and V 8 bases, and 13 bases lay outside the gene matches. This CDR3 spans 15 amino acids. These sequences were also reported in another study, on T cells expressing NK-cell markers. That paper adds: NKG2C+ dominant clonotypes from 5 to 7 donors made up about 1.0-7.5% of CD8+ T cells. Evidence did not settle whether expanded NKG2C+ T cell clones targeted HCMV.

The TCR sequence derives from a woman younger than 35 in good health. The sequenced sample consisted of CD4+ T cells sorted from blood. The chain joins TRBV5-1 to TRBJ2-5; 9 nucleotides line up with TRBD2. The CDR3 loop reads CASGDRASGVETQYF. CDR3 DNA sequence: TGCGCCAGTGGGGATAGGGCTAGCGGGGTTGAGACCCAGTACTTC.